A single sample gave rise to the 8 T cell receptor beta chains below, sequenced in a study of PD-L1 blockade in urothelial cancer. Using immunoSEQ multiplex PCR, the repertoire was profiled, and TCRdb retains in-frame clones only, with some absent. The data contain 85,000 to 130,000 clones, roughly nine tenths of them singletons. The sample consisted of PBMCs, taken around atezolizumab (anti-PD-L1) treatment. The receptors shown here come from a woman aged 80 or over with urothelial cancer.

The chain carries TRBV7-2 and TRBJ2-7; tentative D call: TRBD1 (8 bases). The length of the CDR3 is 16 residues. V lost 6 bases to trimming and J lost 1 base, with 19 bases between them. Germline V lookup: CDR1 SGHTA, CDR2 FQGNSA. The CDR3 bases are TGTGCCAGCAGACAGGGGGGGGGCGAATCTTCCTACGAGCAGTACTTC. It encodes CASRQGGGESSYEQYF.

The chain links TRBV10-3 to TRBJ1-1; TRBD1 might be the D (6 bases). The germline V and J ends were trimmed by 11 bases and 0 bases, with 19 bases remaining between them. CDR1 is ENHRY, CDR2 SYGVKD, per germline. The CDR3 is 15 residues long. CDR3 sequence reads: CASRWAGALNTEAFF. CDR3 sequence (DNA): TGTGCCTCCCGATGGGCAGGGGCCCTGAACACTGAAGCTTTCTTT.

This clone has only a few counts. V gene TRBV23-1 combines with J gene TRBJ1-2; D possibly corresponds to TRBD1 (5 bases). TRBV23-1 is an open reading frame, and its role is uncertain. V was clipped by 4 bases and J by 4 bases, with 13 bases between them. This CDR3 has 14 residues. The CDR3 nucleotides are TGCGCCAGCAGTCCCAGGGCCCACCCCTATGGCTACACCTTC. This translates into CASSPRAHPYGYTF.

The count of this clone is one. This sequence joins TRBV6-5 and TRBJ2-1; a weak D match, TRBD2 (5 bases). Looked up from germline, CDR1 is MNHEY and CDR2 is SVGAGI. The CDR3 has 14 residues. Between the trimmed V and J ends, which lost 2 bases and 0 bases, there was a span of 5 bases. CDR3 region: CASSYGSSYNEQFF. CDR3 bases: TGTGCCAGCAGTTACGGGAGCTCCTACAATGAGCAGTTCTTC.

The gene calls are TRBV27 and TRBJ1-2; 9 nucleotides align to TRBD1. Germline values: CDR1 MNHEY, CDR2 SMNVEV (reference sequence). The CDR3 spans 15 residues. V lost 3 bases to trimming and J lost 5 bases; unmatched junction nucleotides: 7. This CDR3 reads CASSLTWDRVYGYTF. The CDR3 coding sequence is TGTGCCAGCAGTTTGACGTGGGACAGGGTTTATGGCTACACCTTC.

Written as DNA, the CDR3 is TGTGCCAGCATCCAAGCGGGAACGTTGGATGAGCAGTTCTTC. Translating it yields CASIQAGTLDEQFF. The chain combines TRBV7-2 with TRBJ2-1, with 7 bases that match TRBD2. V dropped 7 bases and J dropped 8; count of bases not matched to a gene: 11. The CDR3 loop spans 14 amino acids. CDR1 and CDR2 (germline): SGHTA, FQGNSA.

V gene TRBV19 combines with J gene TRBJ1-1; 8 positions match TRBD1. Germline values: CDR1 LNHDA, CDR2 SQIVND (reference sequence). J lost 1 base, V lost 10 bases, and 8 bases had no gene match. CDR3 length: 14 residues. The CDR3, as DNA: TGTGCCACCGCGACAGGGGAAGGGAACACTGAAGCTTTCTTT. Protein sequence: CATATGEGNTEAFF.

The chain links TRBV5-1 to TRBJ1-5, with TRBD1 identical over 10 bases. V lost 4 bases and J lost 7; bases outside the gene matches: 5. The length of the CDR3 is 14 residues. The germline gives CDR1 SGHRS, CDR2 YFSETQ. CDR3 loop: CASSVTGGEQPQHF. CDR3 in DNA: TGCGCCAGCAGCGTGACAGGGGGCGAACAGCCCCAGCATTTT. Full variable domain (rest looked up from reference TRBV5-1 and TRBJ1-5): KAGVTQTPRYLIKTRGQQVTLSCSPISGHRSVSWYQQTPGQGLQFLFEYFSETQRNKGNFPGRFSGRQFSNSRSEMNVSTLELGDSALYLCASSVTGGEQPQHFGDGTRLSIL.